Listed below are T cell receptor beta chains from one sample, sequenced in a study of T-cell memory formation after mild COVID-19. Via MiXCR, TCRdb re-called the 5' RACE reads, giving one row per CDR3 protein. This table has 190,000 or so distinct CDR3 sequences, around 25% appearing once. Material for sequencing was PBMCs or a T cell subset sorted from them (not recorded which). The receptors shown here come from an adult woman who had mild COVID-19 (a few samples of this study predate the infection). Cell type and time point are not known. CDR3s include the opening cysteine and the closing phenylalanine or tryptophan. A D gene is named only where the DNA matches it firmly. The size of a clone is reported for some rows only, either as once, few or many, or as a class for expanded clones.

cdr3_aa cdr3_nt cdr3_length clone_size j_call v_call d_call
CASSTTPGGPQHF TGTGCCAGTAGTACCACTCCCGGAGGGCCCCAGCATTTT 13 . TRBJ1-5 TRBV19 .
CASSTGGSNTGELFF TGTGCCAGCAGTACCGGCGGCTCGAACACCGGGGAGCTGTTTTTT 15 many TRBJ2-2 TRBV2 .
CASTKGPDNEQFF TGTGCCAGCACTAAGGGGCCGGACAATGAGCAGTTCTTC 13 many TRBJ2-1 TRBV6-1 .
CSAPTSGGLDTQYF TGCAGTGCTCCAACTAGCGGGGGGCTAGATACGCAGTATTTT 14 . TRBJ2-3 TRBV20-1 TRBD2
CASSLAPLAGGYNEQFF TGCGCCAGCAGCTTGGCCCCCCTAGCGGGGGGTTACAATGAGCAGTTCTTC 17 hyperexpanded TRBJ2-1 TRBV5-1 TRBD2
CSARWLADNEQFF TGCAGTGCTAGATGGCTAGCAGACAATGAGCAGTTCTTC 13 few TRBJ2-1 TRBV20-1 .
CSVGSDRIAKNIQYF TGCAGCGTGGGTAGTGACAGGATAGCCAAAAACATTCAGTACTTC 15 few TRBJ2-4 TRBV29-1 .
CAISDKPTSTDTQYF TGTGCCATCAGTGATAAACCGACAAGCACAGATACGCAGTATTTT 15 many TRBJ2-3 TRBV10-3 .
CATQGRGHTEAFF TGTGCCACCCAGGGCAGGGGGCACACTGAAGCTTTCTTT 13 . TRBJ1-1 TRBV19 TRBD1
CATSGTGGPDTQYF TGTGCCACCAGTGGGACAGGGGGTCCAGATACGCAGTATTTT 14 once TRBJ2-3 TRBV24-1 TRBD1
CASSPTTGGRQPQHF TGTGCCAGCAGCCCAACGACAGGGGGGCGTCAGCCCCAGCATTTT 15 . TRBJ1-5 TRBV7-6 TRBD1
CAIAAGTDTQYF TGTGCCATCGCGGCGGGCACAGATACGCAGTATTTT 12 few TRBJ2-3 TRBV10-3 .
CASSPVGISDGYTF TGCGCCAGCAGCCCGGTGGGCATATCAGATGGCTACACCTTC 14 . TRBJ1-2 TRBV5-1 .
CASSLGGYSGANVLTF TGTGCCAGCAGCCTCGGTGGGTACTCTGGGGCCAACGTCCTGACTTTC 16 once TRBJ2-6 TRBV9 .
CASSYDTLSYNEQFF TGTGCCAGCAGTTACGACACGCTGTCCTACAATGAGCAGTTCTTC 15 few TRBJ2-1 TRBV6-2/TRBV6-3 .